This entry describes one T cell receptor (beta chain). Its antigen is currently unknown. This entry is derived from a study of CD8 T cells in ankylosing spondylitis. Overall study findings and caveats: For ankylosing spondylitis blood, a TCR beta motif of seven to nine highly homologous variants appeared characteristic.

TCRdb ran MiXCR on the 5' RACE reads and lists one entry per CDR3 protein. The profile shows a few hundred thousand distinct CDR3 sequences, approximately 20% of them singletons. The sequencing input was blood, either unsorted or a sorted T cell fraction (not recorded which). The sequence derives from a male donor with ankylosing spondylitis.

CDR3 residues: CASMGRVGVYEQYF. CDR3 coding DNA: TGTGCCAGCATGGGGAGGGTAGGGGTCTACGAGCAGTACTTC. The rearrangement links TRBV6-1 to TRBJ2-7; TRBD2 matches 7 bases. CDR3 size: 14 residues. Trimming cost V 7 bases and J 3 bases; bases outside gene matches: 9. Germline loops: CDR1 MNHNS, CDR2 SASEGT.